One sample yielded the 5 T cell receptor beta chains listed below, sequenced in a study of T cells after yellow fever vaccination. TCRdb reanalysed the 5' RACE reads using MiXCR and keeps one entry per CDR3 protein. The table has roughly 300,000 distinct CDR3 sequences, less than 9.5% seen once; the top ten hold 15% to 20%. Sequences were derived from PBMCs, sampled approximately 47 days after the first yellow fever vaccination. These receptors were obtained from a man aged 18 to 30 who received the YFV17D yellow fever vaccine.

The rearrangement links TRBV9 to TRBJ2-7, with D perhaps TRBD1 (5 bases). Germline V lookup: CDR1 SGDLS, CDR2 YYNGEE. Trimming cost V 1 base and J 1 base, with 9 bases left between them. The CDR3 length is 14 residues. CDR3 sequence: CASSVRAGSYEQYF. DNA of the CDR3: TGTGCCAGCAGCGTAAGGGCAGGGTCCTACGAGCAGTACTTC.

This clonotype was counted only a few times. V and J are TRBV4-2 and TRBJ2-2, with D possibly TRBD1 on 7 matching bases. This CDR3 region has 17 residues. CDR1 and CDR2 from the germline V gene are LGHNA and YNFKEQ. Trimming shortened V by 3 bases and J by 1 base, and 15 bases separated the two germline ends. CDR3 in DNA: TGTGCCAGCAGCCATCCGCAGGGGGGTTTGAACACCGGGGAGCTGTTTTTT. This codes for CASSHPQGGLNTGELFF.

This chain joins TRBV6-2 or TRBV6-3 and TRBJ2-3, with D perhaps assigned TRBD1 or TRBD2 (6 bases each). Germline V gene sequence: CDR1 MNHEY, CDR2 SVGEGT. V dropped 6 bases and J dropped 4 bases, with 17 bases sitting between them. CDR3 size: 15 residues. The CDR3 DNA reads as TGTGCCAGCAGAGGAGGGGGGCCCGGCGCAGATACGCAGTATTTT. Amino acids: CASRGGGPGADTQYF.

This clonotype was seen many times. The chain combines TRBV10-1 with TRBJ1-1, with D tentatively TRBD1 (5 bases). CDR1 is WNHNN, CDR2 SYGVQD, per germline (reference sequence). The V gene lost 3 bases and the J gene lost 12 bases, with 14 bases spanning the gap. The CDR3 loop spans 12 amino acids. The CDR3 region is CASSDQGLRTFF. The CDR3 region has the DNA TGCGCCAGCAGTGACCAGGGATTAAGGACTTTCTTT.

This clonotype was detected a few times. J is TRBJ2-1 and V is TRBV11-2, with no clear D. CDR1 is SGHAT and CDR2 is FQNNGV in the germline V gene. Deletions cut 5 bases from V and 0 bases from J, with 11 bases between. This CDR3 comprises 15 residues. For the CDR3, the DNA is TGTGCCAGCAGCGGTCTCACCCGCTCCTACAATGAGCAGTTCTTC. It encodes CASSGLTRSYNEQFF. Based on the CDR3 plus reference TRBV11-2 and TRBJ2-1, the full variable domain is EAGVAQSPRYKIIEKRQSVAFWCNPISGHATLYWYQQILGQGPKLLIQFQNNGVVDDSQLPKDRFSAERLKGVDSTLKIQPAKLEDSAVYLCASSGLTRSYNEQFFGPGTRLTVL.